These 15 T cell receptor beta chains share one sample of origin, sequenced in a study of T cells in Graves' hyperthyroidism and ophthalmopathy. The investigators amplified TCR beta CDR3 regions from RNA transcripts. HTBI primers were used for first-round RT-PCR of the TCR CDR3. TCRdb processed the multiplex PCR reads anew with MiXCR; each CDR3 protein has one entry. Of 130,000 or so distinct CDR3 sequences in the sample, roughly a fifth were seen once. The sequencing input was blood. The source of these receptors is a woman aged 45 to 65 with Graves' hyperthyroidism that later progressed to Graves' ophthalmopathy.

This clonotype was seen repeatedly, ten times or more. This chain uses TRBV28 with TRBJ1-2; D is uncertain. Germline-derived CDR1 and CDR2 are MDHEN and SYDVKM. Trimming removed 6 bases from V and 4 bases from J, with 9 bases in between. The CDR3 runs to 12 residues. The CDR3 region is CASRESRYGYTF. The CDR3 coding sequence is TGTGCCAGCAGGGAGTCTCGCTATGGCTACACCTTC.

The chain employs TRBV19 and TRBJ2-7, with D maybe TRBD2 (5 bases). The V gene lost 5 bases and the J gene lost 4 bases, with 12 bases spanning the gap. The CDR3 has 13 amino acids. Germline V gives CDR1 LNHDA, CDR2 SQIVND (reference sequence). CDR3 nucleotides: TGTGCCAGTAGTCCTACGGGGATTTACGAGCAGTACTTC. It codes for CASSPTGIYEQYF.

This clonotype was counted ten times or more. Here the CDR3 DNA reads TGTGCCAGCAGTGAAGCGCTATCCGGGGGGGCAGGTTCCGAGCAGTACTTC. It encodes CASSEALSGGAGSEQYF. The gene calls are TRBV2 and TRBJ2-7, with 8 nucleotides matching TRBD2. Germline V gives CDR1 SNHLY, CDR2 FYNNEI. The CDR3 length is 17 residues. The V gene end was trimmed by 0 bases and the J gene end by 6 bases; junction bases not matched to a gene: 13.

This clonotype was observed a few times. V gene TRBV19 combines with J gene TRBJ2-3; D is unclear. This CDR3 comprises 15 residues. From germline, CDR1 is LNHDA and CDR2 SQIVND (reference sequence). The V end was cut by 3 bases, the J end by 0 bases, with 10 bases between. This CDR3 reads CASSIGAPSTDTQYF. CDR3 coding DNA: TGTGCCAGTAGTATCGGAGCGCCGAGCACAGATACGCAGTATTTT.

The rearrangement links TRBV14 to TRBJ2-1; 13 bases are shared with TRBD2. Trimming at V came to 0 bases and at J to 5 bases, leaving 13 bases not matched to a gene. The CDR3 runs to 20 residues. The germline V gene encodes CDR1 SGHDN and CDR2 FVKESK. The CDR3 is CASSQDLRRLAGGPNNEQFF. CDR3 in DNA: TGTGCCAGCAGCCAAGATTTGAGGCGACTAGCGGGAGGCCCAAACAATGAGCAGTTCTTC.

This clonotype has a handful of counts. The chain joins TRBV19 to TRBJ2-3, with a weak D call TRBD2 (6 bases). V dropped 7 bases and J dropped 5 bases, with 13 bases sitting between them. CDR3 length: 13 residues. CDR1 and CDR2 from the germline V gene are LNHDA and SQIVND (reference sequence). Here the CDR3 reads CASTPRGVDTQYF. CDR3 bases: TGTGCCAGTACCCCGCGGGGAGTAGATACGCAGTATTTT.

The chain has TRBV6-9 and TRBJ1-5, with TRBD1 as a possible D gene (5 bases). The CDR3 loop spans 13 amino acids. CDR1 and CDR2 (germline): MNHGY, SVAAGI. The V end was cut by 4 bases, the J end by 7 bases, with 11 bases between. CDR3 sequence (DNA): TGTGCCAGCAGTTCCCAGGGAGGCCAGCCCCAGCATTTT. This gives the protein CASSSQGGQPQHF.

There are a few counts of this clonotype. This rearrangement joins TRBV28 to TRBJ2-5; D remains unclear. The germline gives CDR1 MDHEN, CDR2 SYDVKM. The length of the CDR3 is 12 residues. V lost 11 bases and J 7 bases, leaving 17 bases between the germline ends. This chain's CDR3 is CASRGSPRTQYF. The CDR3, as DNA: TGTGCCTCACGAGGAAGCCCTAGGACCCAGTACTTC. The variable domain in full, with the rest retrieved from reference TRBV28 and TRBJ2-5, is DVKVTQSSRYLVKRTGEKVFLECVQDMDHENMFWYRQDPGLGLRLIYFSYDVKMKEKGDIPEGYSVSREKKERFSLILESASTNQTSMYLCASRGSPRTQYFGPGTRLLVL.

This clonotype occurred many times. The V call is TRBV29-1, the J call TRBJ2-3; 8 nucleotides match TRBD1. V gave up 3 bases and J gave up 9 bases; unmatched junction bases: 8. The length of the CDR3 is 13 residues. CDR1 and CDR2 from the germline V gene are SQVTM and ANQGSEA. CDR3 loop: CSVDAGQGSTQYF. In nucleotides, the CDR3 is TGCAGCGTTGACGCTGGACAGGGCTCGACGCAGTATTTT.

This rearrangement joins TRBV10-3 to TRBJ2-1; D remains ambiguous. CDR3 length equals 15 residues. V gave up 4 bases and J gave up 4 bases, with 14 bases separating them. The germline gives CDR1 ENHRY, CDR2 SYGVKD. The CDR3 loop reads CAISGSGGPYNEQFF. CDR3 nucleotide sequence: TGTGCCATCAGTGGCAGTGGCGGACCGTACAATGAGCAGTTCTTC.

The chain is built from TRBV7-9 and TRBJ1-2; D call uncertain. V gave up 0 bases and J gave up 2 bases, with 10 bases separating them. There are 15 residues in the CDR3. The V gene's germline CDR1 is SEHNR and CDR2 FQNEAQ (reference sequence). The DNA for the CDR3 is TGTGCCAGCAGCTTAGCGCCGGATCAAAACTATGGCTACACCTTC. It translates to CASSLAPDQNYGYTF.

The V call is TRBV29-1, the J call TRBJ2-1; tentative D call: TRBD2 (6 bases). The CDR3 runs to 12 residues. V lost 4 bases and J lost 9, with 13 bases in between. Germline loops: CDR1 SQVTM, CDR2 ANQGSEA. This CDR3 is CSVVAGTPEQFF. DNA for the CDR3: TGCAGCGTTGTGGCCGGGACTCCTGAGCAGTTCTTC.

The chain has TRBV12-3 or TRBV12-4 and TRBJ2-2; the match to TRBD1 covers 8 bases. CDR3 length equals 16 residues. The ends lost 5 bases at V and 4 bases at J; junction bases unmatched: 9. In nucleotides, the CDR3 is TGTGCCAGCAGTCCGACCGACAGGGGCTCCACCGGGGAGCTGTTTTTT. It is translated as CASSPTDRGSTGELFF.

This clonotype has at least ten counts. V gene TRBV7-3 combines with J gene TRBJ2-1; D is possibly TRBD2 (6 bases). In germline, CDR1 is SGHTA, CDR2 FQGTGA. V lost 5 bases, J lost 5 bases, and 13 bases lay in between. The CDR3 has 14 amino acids. The CDR3 bases are TGTGCCAGCAGCGCAAGATGGGGGGACAATGAGCAGTTCTTC. Translating gives CASSARWGDNEQFF.

In its sample, this clonotype was seen a few times. The chain has TRBV6-1 and TRBJ2-1; TRBD2 aligns across 8 bases. The CDR3 consists of 15 residues. From germline, CDR1 is MNHNS and CDR2 SASEGT. J gave up 5 bases and V 5 bases, and 8 bases lay outside the gene matches. The CDR3: CASSYGGRSDNEQFF. CDR3 bases: TGTGCCAGCAGTTATGGCGGGAGGTCCGACAATGAGCAGTTCTTC.